The 25 T cell receptor beta chains below all came from one sample that was sequenced in a study of Graves' ophthalmopathy and Graves' hyperthyroidism. RNA transcripts were the source from which TCR beta CDR3 regions were amplified. RT-PCR with HTBI primers came first, then second-round multiplex PCR. TCRdb redid the calling of the multiplex PCR reads with MiXCR, one entry per CDR3 protein. The data contain about 620,000 distinct CDR3 sequences, about 20% of them singletons. Material: peripheral blood. The source is a woman aged 18-30 years with stable Graves' hyperthyroidism. Some clones in this sample may be carry-over from other donors' samples.

This clonotype was counted a few times. A junction end diverges from the germline sequence, so it may reflect a read error. The chain links TRBV10-3 to TRBJ2-2; maybe TRBD1 (7 bases). This CDR3 comprises 16 residues. The germline gives CDR1 ENHRY, CDR2 SYGVKD. The CDR3 nucleotides read TGTGCCAACATTCTTAGCGGACAGGTTGGGGCCGGGGAGCAGTTTTTT. It is translated as CANILSGQVGAGEQFF.

This clonotype was picked up many times. This sequence joins TRBV5-5 and TRBJ2-4, with 10 bases that match TRBD1. Unmatched junction bases numbered 2, after V lost 4 bases and J lost 4 bases. This CDR3 is built from 14 residues. Germline V lookup: CDR1 SGHKS, CDR2 YYEKEE (reference sequence). The CDR3 DNA is TGTGCCAGCAGCGCGGACAGGGGGAAAAACATTCAGTACTTC. Its translation: CASSADRGKNIQYF.

This clonotype was counted once. The chain carries TRBV27 and TRBJ2-7, with 9 positions matching TRBD1. With 0 bases clipped from V and 0 bases from J, the junction kept 3 bases outside the gene matches. CDR3 length: 16 residues. Germline-derived CDR1 and CDR2 are MNHEY and SMNVEV (reference sequence). The CDR3 is CASSLSGQGSSYEQYF. As DNA, the CDR3 is TGTGCCAGCAGTTTATCGGGACAGGGTAGCTCCTACGAGCAGTACTTC.

This clonotype was observed many times. The gene calls are TRBV4-1 and TRBJ1-2, with 7 bases lining up with TRBD1. Germline V lookup: CDR1 MGHRA, CDR2 YSYEKL. The CDR3 extends over 14 amino acids. V was clipped by 0 bases and J by 6 bases; unmatched bases: 4. The CDR3 DNA follows: TGCGCCAGCAGCCAAGACAGGGGGGCGGATGGCTACACCTTC. Translating gives CASSQDRGADGYTF.

This clonotype showed up many times. This chain joins TRBV20-1 and TRBJ2-5; D may be TRBD1 (5 bases). V lost 4 bases, J lost 8 bases, and 14 bases lay in between. Germline CDR1 reads DFQATT; CDR2 reads SNEGSKA (reference sequence). This CDR3 has 12 residues. The CDR3 spells CSAKQGLGTQYF. CDR3 DNA sequence: TGCAGTGCTAAGCAGGGTTTAGGTACCCAGTACTTC.

The sample holds many counts of this clonotype. This chain uses TRBV29-1 with TRBJ2-5; 9 bases map to TRBD1. Germline values: CDR1 SQVTM, CDR2 ANQGSEA. V was pared by 7 bases and J by 4 bases, with 10 bases of the junction left unmatched. This CDR3 spans 14 amino acids. CDR3 sequence (DNA): TGCAGCGAGCTCCGGGACAGGGTGGGAGAGACCCAGTACTTC. Its protein is CSELRDRVGETQYF.

This clonotype was seen at least ten times. The V call is TRBV27, the J call TRBJ2-7; 10 bases are shared with TRBD2. With 6 bases clipped from V and 3 bases from J, the junction kept 5 bases outside the gene matches. The CDR3 runs to 14 residues. Germline V gene data show CDR1 as MNHEY and CDR2 as SMNVEV (reference sequence). CDR3 region: CASSARTSGYEQYF. CDR3 DNA sequence: TGTGCCAGCAGCGCCCGGACTAGCGGCTACGAGCAGTACTTC.

This clonotype has a count of ten or more. The rearrangement links TRBV9 to TRBJ2-7; D not resolved. Trimming cost V 1 base and J 4 bases, with 12 bases left between them. This CDR3 comprises 14 residues. Germline assignment: CDR1 SGDLS and CDR2 YYNGEE. The CDR3 region has the DNA TGTGCCAGCAGCGTAACCGCACAGAATTACGAGCAGTACTTC. It specifies CASSVTAQNYEQYF.

V usage is TRBV7-3 and J usage is TRBJ2-5; a weak D match, TRBD1 (6 bases). Per germline, CDR1 SGHTA and CDR2 FQGTGA. V was cut by 5 bases and J by 5 bases, with 15 bases left in between. This CDR3 is built from 14 residues. The CDR3 is CASSKTGSRETQYF. CDR3 nucleotide sequence: TGTGCCAGCAGCAAAACAGGGAGTCGGGAGACCCAGTACTTC.

In this sample, this clonotype turned up many times. This CDR3 reads CASSPTPGESTEAFF. CDR3 coding DNA: TGTGCCAGCTCACCCACCCCGGGGGAAAGCACTGAAGCTTTCTTT. This sequence joins TRBV18 and TRBJ1-1; TRBD1 is a possible D gene (5 bases). CDR1 and CDR2 from the germline V gene are KGHSH and LQKENI. The V gene lost 3 bases and the J gene lost 4 bases, with 15 bases spanning the gap. This CDR3 spans 15 amino acids. The full variable domain, its missing parts supplied by reference TRBV18 and TRBJ1-1, is NAGVMQNPRHLVRRRGQEARLRCSPMKGHSHVYWYRQLPEEGLKFMVYLQKENIIDESGMPKERFSAEFPKEGPSILRIQQVVRGDSAAYFCASSPTPGESTEAFFGQGTRLTVV.

As regards this clonotype: The junction does not match germline at one end; this may be a read error. The chain couples TRBV9 to TRBJ2-7; D possibly uses TRBD1 or TRBD2 (5 bases each). CDR3 length: 15 amino acids. Germline CDR1 and CDR2: SGDLS and YYNGEE. The CDR3 DNA is TGTGCCAGCAGCCCAGCCGGGGCCCTCTCCTACGAGCAGGACTTC. It translates to CASSPAGALSYEQDF.

In its sample, this clonotype was seen a few times. This sequence joins TRBV7-2 and TRBJ2-3; D is uncertain. The germline V gene encodes CDR1 SGHTA and CDR2 FQGNSA. The V end lost 5 bases, the J end lost 1 base, and 10 bases lay between the germline ends. The CDR3 is made up of 14 amino acids. CDR3 in DNA: TGTGCCAGCAGCGTAAGGAGCGGCACAGATACGCAGTATTTT. Translated, it gives CASSVRSGTDTQYF. The entire variable domain, with the rest obtained from reference TRBV7-2 and TRBJ2-3, is as follows: GAGVSQSPSNKVTEKGKDVELRCDPISGHTALYWYRQSLGQGLEFLIYFQGNSAPDKSGLPSDRFSAERTGGSVSTLTIQRTQQEDSAVYLCASSVRSGTDTQYFGPGTRLTVL.

In its sample, this clonotype was seen many times. The chain combines TRBV11-2 with TRBJ1-1; a weak D match, TRBD1 (5 bases). The germline V gene has CDR1 SGHAT and CDR2 FQNNGV. This CDR3 contains 16 residues. The V end lost 7 bases, the J end lost 1 base, and 19 bases lay between the germline ends. DNA for the CDR3: TGTGCCAGCATCCCCAGCGGGTCAGGGTGGAACACTGAAGCTTTCTTT. This gives the protein CASIPSGSGWNTEAFF.

A few counts support this clonotype. V is TRBV5-1 and J is TRBJ1-1; 7 bases match TRBD1. Germline assignment: CDR1 SGHRS and CDR2 YFSETQ. Germline trimming cut 1 base from V and 4 bases from J; bases unmatched to any gene: 4. CDR3 length equals 14 residues. The CDR3 spells CASSLKTGPTEAFF. CDR3 coding DNA: TGCGCCAGCAGCTTGAAGACAGGGCCCACTGAAGCTTTCTTT. The whole variable domain, remainder taken from reference TRBV5-1 and TRBJ1-1, is KAGVTQTPRYLIKTRGQQVTLSCSPISGHRSVSWYQQTPGQGLQFLFEYFSETQRNKGNFPGRFSGRQFSNSRSEMNVSTLELGDSALYLCASSLKTGPTEAFFGQGTRLTVV.

A word on this clonotype: The junction does not match germline at one end; this may be a read error. The V and J genes are TRBV13 and TRBJ1-6, with TRBD1 as a possible D gene (6 bases). The CDR3 length is 17 residues. Germline V gives CDR1 PRHDT, CDR2 FYEKMQ (reference sequence). The CDR3 coding sequence is TGTGCCAGCAGCGCCCTGGGGGGGGCAAGAGTTGATTCATCCCTCCACTTT. It yields the protein CASSALGGARVDSSLHF.

This clonotype was observed many times. The chain joins TRBV12-3 or TRBV12-4 to TRBJ1-2, with 8 bases identical to TRBD1. Trimming took 7 bases from V and 4 from J; bases not matched to a gene: 14. This CDR3 comprises 16 residues. For the CDR3, the DNA is TGTGCCAGCACCACTCCCCAGGGGGCCGGCGGCTATGGCTACACCTTC. It yields the protein CASTTPQGAGGYGYTF.

Ten or more counts support this clonotype. The rearrangement links TRBV29-1 to TRBJ2-6, with TRBD1 matching 8 bases. The length of the CDR3 is 13 residues. Losses at the gene ends were 7 bases for V and 4 bases for J; bases not matched to a gene: 3. Germline CDR1 is SQVTM and CDR2 is ANQGSEA. DNA of the CDR3: TGCAGCGCGACAGGGGTCGGGGCCAACGTCCTGACTTTC. It yields the protein CSATGVGANVLTF. Full variable domain (outside the CDR3, taken from reference TRBV29-1 and TRBJ2-6): SAVISQKPSRDICQRGTSLTIQCQVDSQVTMMFWYRQQPGQSLTLIATANQGSEATYESGFVIDKFPISRPNLTFSTLTVSNMSPEDSSIYLCSATGVGANVLTFGAGSRLTVL.

In this sample, this clonotype turned up many times. This chain links TRBV29-1 with TRBJ1-1; 7 bases align to TRBD1. The CDR3 runs to 12 residues. CDR1 is SQVTM and CDR2 is ANQGSEA in the germline V gene. V shed 6 bases and J 4 bases; nucleotides not matched to a gene: 5. The CDR3 bases are TGCAGCGTCTCCGACAGGGTCACTGAAGCTTTCTTT. Protein sequence: CSVSDRVTEAFF.

This chain joins TRBV20-1 and TRBJ1-1, with D hard to call. Germline CDR1 and CDR2: DFQATT and SNEGSKA (reference sequence). This CDR3 spans 14 amino acids. Trimming shortened V by 0 bases and J by 1 base, and 9 bases separated the two germline ends. The CDR3 DNA reads TGCAGTGCTAGAGATAAGGGATCGAACACTGAAGCTTTCTTT. The encoded protein is CSARDKGSNTEAFF.

This clonotype occurred many times. V and J are TRBV29-1 and TRBJ2-7; 7 nucleotides match TRBD2. In germline, CDR1 is SQVTM, CDR2 ANQGSEA. J lost 5 bases, V lost 3 bases, and 4 bases had no gene match. This CDR3 comprises 12 residues. In DNA form, the CDR3 reads TGCAGCGTTGATGAGGGGAGGGACGAGCAGTACTTC. Protein: CSVDEGRDEQYF.

This clonotype occurred a few times. The V call is TRBV7-3, the J call TRBJ2-7; 8 bases map to TRBD2. The CDR3 has 15 amino acids. Germline-derived CDR1 and CDR2 are SGHTA and FQGTGA. Trimming at V came to 5 bases and at J to 6 bases, leaving 12 bases not matched to a gene. CDR3 DNA: TGTGCCAGCAGCCCCCATCAGCGGGGGACCGTCGAGCAGTACTTC. As protein: CASSPHQRGTVEQYF.

This clonotype was seen ten or more times. The chain employs TRBV15 and TRBJ2-7, with 10 bases lining up with TRBD2. The CDR3 has 15 amino acids. Germline assignment: CDR1 LNHNV and CDR2 YYDKDF (reference sequence). Unmatched junction bases numbered 4, after V lost 5 bases and J lost 0 bases. CDR3 coding DNA: TGTGCCACCAGCGTACTAGCGGGGCTCTCCTACGAGCAGTACTTC. Translated: CATSVLAGLSYEQYF.

This clonotype occurred many times. The chain joins TRBV5-6 to TRBJ1-5, with 8 bases matching TRBD1. This CDR3 is 15 amino acids long. V lost 4 bases to trimming and J lost 7 bases; unmatched junction nucleotides: 10. Germline values: CDR1 SGHDT, CDR2 YYEEEE. The CDR3 DNA follows: TGTGCCAGCAGCGAGCGCAGGGGGCTTCGGCAGCCCCAGCATTTT. This sequence encodes CASSERRGLRQPQHF.

V gene TRBV19 combines with J gene TRBJ2-6, with TRBD2 matching over 7 bases. CDR3 length: 15 amino acids. Germline CDR1 is LNHDA and CDR2 is SQIVND (reference sequence). With 10 bases clipped from V and 0 bases from J, the junction kept 6 bases outside the gene matches. The CDR3 reads CATGREVSGANVLTF. The CDR3 DNA is TGTGCCACCGGACGGGAGGTCTCTGGGGCCAACGTCCTGACTTTC.

This clonotype was counted only a few times. At one end, the junction sequence differs from germline, possibly due to a read error. For the CDR3, the DNA is TGTGCCAGCACTTTAGGGTCCCTAGCGGGGGGTCGTAGCTCCTACGAGCAGTACTTC. Protein product: CASTLGSLAGGRSSYEQYF. The V gene is TRBV12-3 or TRBV12-4, the J gene TRBJ2-7; TRBD2 matches 11 bases. The CDR3 runs to 19 residues.